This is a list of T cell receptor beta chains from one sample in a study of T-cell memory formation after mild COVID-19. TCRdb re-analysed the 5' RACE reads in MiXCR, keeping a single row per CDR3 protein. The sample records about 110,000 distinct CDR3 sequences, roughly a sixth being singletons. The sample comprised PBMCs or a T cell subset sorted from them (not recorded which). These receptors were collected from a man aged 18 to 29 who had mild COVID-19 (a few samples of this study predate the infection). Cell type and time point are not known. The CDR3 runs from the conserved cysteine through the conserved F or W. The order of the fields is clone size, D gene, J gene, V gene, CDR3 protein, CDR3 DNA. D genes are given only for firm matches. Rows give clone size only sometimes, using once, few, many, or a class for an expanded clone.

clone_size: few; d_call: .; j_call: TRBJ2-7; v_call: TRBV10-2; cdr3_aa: CASSGALYEQYF; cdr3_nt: TGCGCCAGCAGTGGGGCTCTCTACGAGCAGTACTTC
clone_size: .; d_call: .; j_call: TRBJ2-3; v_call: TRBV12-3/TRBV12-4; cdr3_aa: CASSLRSATDTQYF; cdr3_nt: TGTGCCAGTTCACTTAGGTCCGCCACAGATACGCAGTATTTT
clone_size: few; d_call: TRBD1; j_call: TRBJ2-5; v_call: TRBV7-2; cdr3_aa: CASSAGQGAKTQYF; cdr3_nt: TGTGCCAGCAGCGCGGGACAGGGGGCGAAGACCCAGTACTTC
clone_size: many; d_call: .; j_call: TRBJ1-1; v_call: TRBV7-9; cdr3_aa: CASSLWGRITMNTEAFF; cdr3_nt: TGTGCCAGCAGCTTATGGGGGCGGATAACCATGAACACTGAAGCTTTCTTT
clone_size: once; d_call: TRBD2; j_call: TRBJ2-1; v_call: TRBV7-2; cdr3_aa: CASSLRPVLAGGTNEQFF; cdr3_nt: TGTGCCAGCAGCCTTCGACCCGTATTAGCGGGGGGGACCAATGAGCAGTTCTTC
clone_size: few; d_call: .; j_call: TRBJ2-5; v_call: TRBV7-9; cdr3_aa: CASSFETQYF; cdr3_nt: TGTGCCAGCAGCTTCGAGACCCAGTACTTC
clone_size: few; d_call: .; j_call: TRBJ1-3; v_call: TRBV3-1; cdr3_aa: CASSQDPRGSGNTIYF; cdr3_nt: TGTGCCAGCAGCCAAGATCCCCGGGGCTCTGGAAACACCATATATTTT
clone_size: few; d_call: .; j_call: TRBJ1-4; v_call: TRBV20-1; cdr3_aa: CSARQTNEKLFF; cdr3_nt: TGCAGTGCTAGACAGACTAATGAAAAACTGTTTTTT
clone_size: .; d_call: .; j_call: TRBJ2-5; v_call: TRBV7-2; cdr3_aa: CASSLGGFQETQYF; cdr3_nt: TGTGCCAGCAGCCTTGGGGGGTTCCAAGAGACCCAGTACTTC
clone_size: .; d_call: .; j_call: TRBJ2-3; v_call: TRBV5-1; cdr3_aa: CASSIGLPTDTQYF; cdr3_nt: TGCGCCAGCAGCATCGGACTACCCACAGATACGCAGTATTTT
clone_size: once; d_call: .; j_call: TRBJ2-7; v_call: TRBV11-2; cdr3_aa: CASSLDSLSPEQYF; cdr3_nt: TGTGCCAGCAGCTTAGATAGTTTATCGCCCGAGCAGTACTTC
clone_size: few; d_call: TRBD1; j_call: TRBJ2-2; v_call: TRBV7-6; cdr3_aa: CASSLFGTGSTGELFF; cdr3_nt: TGTGCCAGCAGCTTATTTGGGACAGGGTCGACCGGGGAGCTGTTTTTT
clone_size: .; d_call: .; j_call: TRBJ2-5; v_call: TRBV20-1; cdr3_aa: CSARGWVGPRETQYF; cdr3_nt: TGCAGTGCTAGAGGATGGGTGGGCCCGCGGGAGACCCAGTACTTC
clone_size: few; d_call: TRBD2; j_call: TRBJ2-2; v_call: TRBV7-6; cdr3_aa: CASSVASGGPLNTGELFF; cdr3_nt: TGTGCCAGCAGCGTCGCTAGCGGGGGGCCTCTGAACACCGGGGAGCTGTTTTTT
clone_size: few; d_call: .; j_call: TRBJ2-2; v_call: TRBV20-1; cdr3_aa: CSAREGGPVGELFF; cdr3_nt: TGCAGTGCTAGAGAAGGGGGGCCGGTCGGGGAGCTGTTTTTT
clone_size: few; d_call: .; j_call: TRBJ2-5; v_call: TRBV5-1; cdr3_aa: CASSLEGRTPGTQYF; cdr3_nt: TGCGCCAGCAGCTTGGAAGGCCGGACCCCCGGGACCCAGTACTTC
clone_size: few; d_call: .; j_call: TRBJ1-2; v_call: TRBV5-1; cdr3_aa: CASSSAQGDYGYTF; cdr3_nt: TGCGCCAGCAGCTCCGCCCAGGGCGACTATGGCTACACCTTC
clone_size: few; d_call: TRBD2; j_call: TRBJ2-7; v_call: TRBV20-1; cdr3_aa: CSAREGTSGAYEQYF; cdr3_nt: TGCAGTGCTAGAGAAGGGACTAGCGGGGCATACGAGCAGTACTTC
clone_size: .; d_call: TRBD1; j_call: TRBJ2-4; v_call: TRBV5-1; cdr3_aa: CASSFVRDRGPIQYF; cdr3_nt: TGCGCCAGCAGCTTTGTAAGGGACAGGGGGCCCATTCAGTACTTC
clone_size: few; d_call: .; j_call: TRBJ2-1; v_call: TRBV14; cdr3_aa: CASSQKGEQFF; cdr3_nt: TGTGCCAGCAGCCAAAAGGGCGAGCAGTTCTTC
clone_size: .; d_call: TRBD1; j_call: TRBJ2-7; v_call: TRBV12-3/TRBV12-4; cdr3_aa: CASSLRGLSSYEQYF; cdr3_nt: TGTGCCAGCAGTTTAAGGGGGCTCAGCTCCTACGAGCAGTACTTC
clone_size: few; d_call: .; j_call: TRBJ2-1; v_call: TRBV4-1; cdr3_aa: CASSQERGRVFYNEQFF; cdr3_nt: TGCGCCAGCAGCCAAGAGCGGGGCAGAGTTTTTTACAATGAGCAGTTCTTC
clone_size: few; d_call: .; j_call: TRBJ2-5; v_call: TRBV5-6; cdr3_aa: CASSLISRAAETQYF; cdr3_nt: TGTGCCAGCAGCTTGATCAGCAGGGCTGCCGAGACCCAGTACTTC
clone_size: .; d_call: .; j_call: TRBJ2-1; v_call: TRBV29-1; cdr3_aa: CSVDVGRGGEQFF; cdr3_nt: TGCAGCGTTGATGTCGGGCGGGGCGGTGAGCAGTTCTTC
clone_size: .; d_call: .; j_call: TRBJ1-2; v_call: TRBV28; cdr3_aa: CASSSISAVGRGYTF; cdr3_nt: TGTGCCAGCAGTTCGATAAGCGCGGTTGGGCGCGGCTACACCTTC
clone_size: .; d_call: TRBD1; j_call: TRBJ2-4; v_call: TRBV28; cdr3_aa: CASQGAGSKNIQYF; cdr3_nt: TGTGCCTCACAGGGGGCGGGTTCCAAAAACATTCAGTACTTC
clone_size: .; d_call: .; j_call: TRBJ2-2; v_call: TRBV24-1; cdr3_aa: CATSDPKLGLGELFF; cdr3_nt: TGTGCCACCAGTGATCCGAAGCTGGGTCTCGGGGAGCTGTTTTTT
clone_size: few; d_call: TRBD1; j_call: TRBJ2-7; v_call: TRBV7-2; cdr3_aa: CASSGRDSYEQYF; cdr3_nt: TGTGCCAGCAGCGGACGGGACAGCTACGAGCAGTACTTC
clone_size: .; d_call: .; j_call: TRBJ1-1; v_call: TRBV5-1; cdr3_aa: CASSLSIQGEAFF; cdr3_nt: TGCGCCAGCAGCTTAAGTATCCAGGGCGAGGCTTTCTTT
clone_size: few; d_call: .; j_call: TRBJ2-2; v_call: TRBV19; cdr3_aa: CAGSTSWGTGELFF; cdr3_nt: TGTGCCGGCTCGACCTCTTGGGGCACCGGGGAGCTGTTTTTT
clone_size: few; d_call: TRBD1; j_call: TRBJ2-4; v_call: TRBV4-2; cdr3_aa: CASSQETGQGLYF; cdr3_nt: TGTGCCAGCAGCCAAGAAACGGGACAGGGATTGTACTTC
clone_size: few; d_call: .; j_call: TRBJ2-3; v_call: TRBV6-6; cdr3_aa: CASSYWGERDTQYF; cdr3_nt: TGTGCCAGCAGTTACTGGGGCGAGCGGGATACGCAGTATTTT
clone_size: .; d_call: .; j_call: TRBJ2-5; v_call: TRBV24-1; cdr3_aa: CATSDPRGASETQYF; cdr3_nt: TGTGCCACCAGTGATCCGAGGGGGGCTAGCGAGACCCAGTACTTC
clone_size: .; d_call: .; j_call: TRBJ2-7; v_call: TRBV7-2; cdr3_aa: CASSSRQTFYEQYF; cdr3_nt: TGTGCCAGCAGCTCCCGACAGACATTCTACGAGCAGTACTTC
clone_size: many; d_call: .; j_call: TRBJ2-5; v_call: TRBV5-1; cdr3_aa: CASSLLAGSGETQYF; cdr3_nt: TGCGCCAGCAGCTTGTTGGCCGGATCTGGAGAGACCCAGTACTTC
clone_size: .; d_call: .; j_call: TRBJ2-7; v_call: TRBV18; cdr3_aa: CASSPPGRGSYEQYF; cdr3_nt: TGTGCCAGCTCACCACCGGGAAGGGGCTCCTACGAGCAGTACTTC